Below are 27 T cell receptor beta chains sequenced from a single sample in a study of blood T cell repertoires in COVID-19. This table comes from immunoSEQ multiplex PCR, and its TCRdb copy is limited to in-frame clones, with some not included. This table has roughly 120,000 clones, approximately 84% appearing once. The sample consisted of peripheral blood. The origin of the receptors is a man in his sixties or seventies with active or convalescent COVID-19.

This chain joins TRBV9 and TRBJ2-4, with TRBD1 matching over 10 bases. This CDR3 has 16 residues. CDR1 is SGDLS and CDR2 is YYNGEE in the germline V gene. V lost 0 bases, J lost 6 bases, and 6 bases stayed unmatched. In DNA, the CDR3 is TGTGCCAGCAGCGTAGGTGGGACAGGGGTCGGAAACATTCAGTACTTC. It is translated as CASSVGGTGVGNIQYF.

The chain has TRBV10-3 and TRBJ1-5, with TRBD1 as a possible D gene (6 bases). V was trimmed by 10 bases and J by 3 bases, leaving 13 bases between them. CDR3 size: 13 residues. Per the germline V gene, CDR1 is ENHRY and CDR2 is SYGVKD. The CDR3 DNA reads TGTGCCACCCGAGACAGGTACAATCAGCCCCAGCATTTT. Protein product: CATRDRYNQPQHF.

V and J are TRBV6-5 and TRBJ2-7; D is possibly TRBD1 (6 bases). The CDR3 is 14 amino acids. Germline V lookup: CDR1 MNHEY, CDR2 SVGAGI. Trimming cost V 10 bases and J 0 bases, with 16 bases left between them. The CDR3 DNA reads TGTGCCACCCTACAGGGCTTTGGCTCCTACGAGCAGTACTTC. Residues: CATLQGFGSYEQYF.

The chain employs TRBV15 and TRBJ2-1; TRBD1 might be the D (5 bases). The germline CDR1 and CDR2 sequences are LNHNV and YYDKDF (reference sequence). V shed 1 base and J shed 6 bases, with 19 bases lying between them. This CDR3 has 17 amino acids. The CDR3 protein is CATSRGGGVALGNEQFF. In DNA, the CDR3 is TGTGCCACCAGCAGAGGGGGCGGAGTTGCCTTGGGCAATGAGCAGTTCTTC.

V usage is TRBV7-2 and J usage is TRBJ2-7; D perhaps matches TRBD2 (6 bases). The CDR3 has 13 amino acids. Germline V gene lookup returns CDR1 SGHTA and CDR2 FQGNSA. Deletions cut 5 bases from V and 6 bases from J, with 14 bases between. This CDR3 is CASSLSLAFEQYF. DNA of the CDR3: TGTGCCAGCAGCCTCTCCCTAGCGTTCGAGCAGTACTTC.

The rearrangement links TRBV5-4 to TRBJ1-1, with D possibly TRBD1 on 6 matching bases. The CDR3 covers 14 residues. The V gene's germline CDR1 is SGHNT and CDR2 YYREEE (reference sequence). The V and J ends lost 0 bases and 1 base respectively, with 7 bases between them. The CDR3 protein is CASSLAQGNTEAFF. DNA for the CDR3: TGTGCCAGCAGCTTGGCACAGGGGAACACTGAAGCTTTCTTT.

The chain uses TRBV13 and TRBJ2-7; 10 nucleotides match TRBD2. CDR3 length: 15 residues. V dropped 5 bases and J dropped 0; count of bases not matched to a gene: 4. Looked up from germline, CDR1 is PRHDT and CDR2 is FYEKMQ (reference sequence). CDR3 DNA: TGTGCCAGCAGCCATAGCGGGAGGCCCTCCTACGAGCAGTACTTC. This codes for CASSHSGRPSYEQYF.

The J gene is TRBJ2-7, the V gene TRBV5-1, with a possible D match to TRBD1 (6 bases). Germline V gene data show CDR1 as SGHRS and CDR2 as YFSETQ. The ends were cut back, 0 bases at V and 6 bases at J, with 13 bases in the middle. The CDR3 runs to 14 residues. CDR3 sequence (DNA): TGCGCCAGCAGCTTGGAGACAGGAAGGGGCGAGCAGTACTTC. Its translation is CASSLETGRGEQYF.

The rearrangement uses TRBV6-5 and TRBJ2-5; perhaps TRBD1 as D (5 bases). The CDR3 consists of 13 residues. Trimming cost V 5 bases and J 1 base, with 8 bases left between them. From germline, CDR1 is MNHEY and CDR2 SVGAGI. The CDR3 spells CASSQGIQETQYF. CDR3 sequence (DNA): TGTGCCAGCAGTCAGGGAATCCAAGAGACCCAGTACTTC.

This chain uses TRBV9 with TRBJ2-3; a weak D match, TRBD2 (5 bases). The CDR3 totals 13 residues. V was cut by 6 bases and J by 4 bases, with 12 bases left in between. Germline V gene data show CDR1 as SGDLS and CDR2 as YYNGEE. The CDR3 nucleotides read TGTGCCAGCAACCAAGGGAGTTCAGATACGCAGTATTTT. This translates into CASNQGSSDTQYF.

The V and J genes are TRBV10-3 and TRBJ1-2, with D possibly TRBD1 on 6 matching bases. The germline gives CDR1 ENHRY, CDR2 SYGVKD. V was trimmed by 1 base and J by 7 bases, leaving 13 bases between them. CDR3 size: 14 residues. The CDR3 DNA reads TGTGCCATCAGTGAGTTAAAGAACAGGGCTGGCTACACCTTC. Translating it yields CAISELKNRAGYTF.

V gene TRBV4-2 combines with J gene TRBJ2-7; D uncertain. Germline V gene data show CDR1 as LGHNA and CDR2 as YNFKEQ. V lost 0 bases and J lost 3, with 9 bases in between. The CDR3 totals 14 residues. The CDR3 DNA sequence: TGTGCCAGCAGCCAAGAAGCCTCTCACTACGAGCAGTACTTC. It specifies CASSQEASHYEQYF.

The chain joins TRBV5-1 to TRBJ2-3, with 7 bases matching TRBD1. There are 14 residues in the CDR3. J gave up 6 bases and V 4 bases, and 8 bases lay outside the gene matches. CDR1 SGHRS and CDR2 YFSETQ come from the germline V gene. The CDR3 bases are TGCGCCAGCAGCACGGGGACAGCGCGGGATACGCAGTATTTT. It codes for CASSTGTARDTQYF.

This clone has a single count. This chain connects TRBV3-1 (or the pseudogene TRBV3-2) to TRBJ1-3, with 10 bases aligning to TRBD1. The junction had 9 bases not matched to a gene; V was cut back by 4 bases and J by 0 bases. CDR3 size: 18 residues. CDR1 is LGHDT and CDR2 is YNNKEL in the germline V gene (reference sequence). For the CDR3, the DNA is TGTGCCAGCAGCCCAACTGGGACAGGGGCCAACTCTGGAAACACCATATATTTT. Residues: CASSPTGTGANSGNTIYF.

This chain links TRBV3-1 (or the pseudogene TRBV3-2) with TRBJ2-1, with 9 nucleotides matching TRBD1. Germline CDR1 is LGHDT and CDR2 is YNNKEL (reference sequence). The V and J ends lost 3 bases and 8 bases, in that order; junction bases with no gene match: 8. The CDR3 spans 15 residues. The CDR3, as DNA: TGTGCCAGCAGCCATAGTGGGGACAGGGCGTATGAGCAGTTCTTC. Translated, it gives CASSHSGDRAYEQFF.

This clone was seen once. This chain joins TRBV9 and TRBJ2-3; 8 nucleotides agree with TRBD2. Germline CDR1 SGDLS, CDR2 YYNGEE. V was pared by 2 bases and J by 9 bases, with 5 bases of the junction left unmatched. The CDR3 is 13 residues long. CDR3 DNA: TGTGCCAGCAGCGTTAGCGGGGAGACGACGCAGTATTTT. It translates to CASSVSGETTQYF.

This chain connects TRBV10-3 to TRBJ2-7, with TRBD1 as a possible D gene (5 bases). In germline, CDR1 is ENHRY, CDR2 SYGVKD. The V gene lost 0 bases and the J gene lost 3 bases, with 12 bases spanning the gap. CDR3 length: 15 residues. The CDR3 DNA is TGTGCCATCAGTGAGTCGGTCGGGCAGGGCTACGAGCAGTACTTC. This sequence encodes CAISESVGQGYEQYF.

The rearrangement uses TRBV14 and TRBJ1-4, with 10 bases that match TRBD1. V was pared by 7 bases and J by 7 bases, with 6 bases of the junction left unmatched. The CDR3 extends over 14 amino acids. Germline CDR1 is SGHDN and CDR2 is FVKESK. The CDR3 nucleotides read TGTGCCAGCAACCCGGGACAGGGGATTGAAAAACTGTTTTTT. It yields the protein CASNPGQGIEKLFF. Full variable domain (rest looked up from reference TRBV14 and TRBJ1-4): EAGVTQFPSHSVIEKGQTVTLRCDPISGHDNLYWYRRVMGKEIKFLLHFVKESKQDESGMPNNRFLAERTGGTYSTLKVQPAELEDSGVYFCASNPGQGIEKLFFGSGTQLSVL.

This chain connects TRBV28 to TRBJ1-5; 9 nucleotides agree with TRBD1. The CDR3 is made up of 15 amino acids. Germline CDR1 and CDR2: MDHEN and SYDVKM. Germline trimming cut 2 bases from V and 3 bases from J; bases unmatched to any gene: 2. Written as DNA, the CDR3 is TGTGCCAGCAGTTTACGACAGGGGGACAATCAGCCCCAGCATTTT. Translation: CASSLRQGDNQPQHF.

The chain joins TRBV28 to TRBJ1-6, with 10 bases aligning to TRBD1. V was clipped by 6 bases and J by 7 bases; unmatched bases: 6. Per germline, CDR1 MDHEN and CDR2 SYDVKM. The CDR3 is made up of 15 amino acids. Here the CDR3 DNA reads TGTGCCAGCAGCCGGGACAGGGGTAACAATTCACCCCTCCACTTT. Translating gives CASSRDRGNNSPLHF. Complete variable domain (other parts from reference TRBV28 and TRBJ1-6): DVKVTQSSRYLVKRTGEKVFLECVQDMDHENMFWYRQDPGLGLRLIYFSYDVKMKEKGDIPEGYSVSREKKERFSLILESASTNQTSMYLCASSRDRGNNSPLHFGNGTRLTVT.

The gene calls are TRBV11-3 and TRBJ1-1; D gene ambiguous. There are 14 residues in the CDR3. The ends were cut back, 5 bases at V and 1 base at J, with 11 bases in the middle. Germline CDR1 SGHNT, CDR2 YENEEA. CDR3 region: CASSLISKNTEAFF. CDR3 in DNA: TGTGCCAGCAGCCTAATAAGCAAGAACACTGAAGCTTTCTTT.

The gene calls are TRBV7-6 and TRBJ2-1, with 8 bases matching TRBD1. V lost 2 bases to trimming and J lost 7 bases; unmatched junction nucleotides: 19. The CDR3 extends over 19 amino acids. Germline loops: CDR1 SGHVS, CDR2 FNYEAQ. CDR3 nucleotide sequence: TGTGCCAGCAGCTTATTTAGGACAGGGAGAAGCGTAGGGAGAAATGAGCAGTTCTTC. The encoded protein is CASSLFRTGRSVGRNEQFF.

Only a few counts were recorded for this clone. This rearrangement joins TRBV10-3 to TRBJ2-7; weak D call: TRBD1 (5 bases). Deletions cut 10 bases from V and 2 bases from J, with 15 bases between. CDR1 ENHRY and CDR2 SYGVKD come from the germline V gene. The CDR3 is made up of 13 amino acids. CDR3 nucleotides: TGTGCCACCACCTTGACAGAAACCTACGAGCAGTACTTC. Its protein product is CATTLTETYEQYF.

This clone has only a few counts. V and J are TRBV4-2 and TRBJ2-3; 12 bases map to TRBD2. Germline trimming cut 1 base from V and 1 base from J; bases unmatched to any gene: 9. CDR1 is LGHNA and CDR2 is YNFKEQ in the germline V gene. The CDR3 sequence is 19 residues long. CDR3 in amino acids: CASSQAGASGGACTDTQYF. The CDR3 DNA reads as TGTGCCAGCAGCCAAGCGGGGGCTAGCGGGGGGGCTTGCACAGATACGCAGTATTTT.

This chain uses TRBV7-6 with TRBJ2-5, with 8 nucleotides matching TRBD2. The V segment lost 2 bases and the J segment 0 bases; nucleotides outside the gene matches: 17. This CDR3 region has 20 residues. Germline V gene lookup returns CDR1 SGHVS and CDR2 FNYEAQ. The CDR3 nucleotides are TGTGCCAGCAGCTTATATGGGGGAGGAGCGGGGGCTACGTACCAAGAGACCCAGTACTTC. Its protein product is CASSLYGGGAGATYQETQYF.

Comments on this clone: Other DNA sequences of this sample code for an identical CDR3. The chain joins TRBV12-3 or TRBV12-4 to TRBJ1-4; D is possibly TRBD1 (5 bases). V lost 3 bases, J lost 4 bases, and 6 bases lay in between. There are 13 residues in the CDR3. The CDR3 DNA follows: TGTGCCAGCAGTTTGGGGGGTAATGAAAAACTGTTTTTT. As protein: CASSLGGNEKLFF.

This clone came up once. The chain uses TRBV2 and TRBJ1-4; D possibly corresponds to TRBD1 (6 bases). V gave up 11 bases and J gave up 13 bases, with 23 bases separating them. The CDR3 totals 13 residues. Germline V gene data show CDR1 as SNHLY and CDR2 as FYNNEI. The CDR3 protein is CASALTGPMGLFF. CDR3 bases: TGTGCCTCAGCTCTGACAGGCCCTATGGGACTGTTTTTT. Full variable domain (remainder filled in from reference TRBV2 and TRBJ1-4): EPEVTQTPSHQVTQMGQEVILRCVPISNHLYFYWYRQILGQKVEFLVSFYNNEISEKSEIFDDQFSVERPDGSNFTLKIRSTKLEDSAMYFCASALTGPMGLFFGSGTQLSVL.